Listed below are T cell receptor beta chains from one sample, sequenced in a study of control samples from healthy donors and cancer patients. Profiled with immunoSEQ multiplex PCR; TCRdb holds only in-frame clones, not every one. The sample gives roughly 130,000 clones, 75% to 95% of which show up once; 2% to 2.5% is in the top ten. Material for sequencing was blood. The receptor source for this set is a man aged 18 to 35 in good health. Both conserved end residues are part of each CDR3.

TRBJ2-6 TRBV7-9 CASSLEVRGGGANVLTF
TRBJ1-5 TRBV21-1 CATQDRDSNQPQHF
TRBJ1-3 TRBV3-1/TRBV3-2 CASSRGGGGNTIYF
TRBJ1-1 TRBV19 CASSMGPNTEAFF
TRBJ2-5 TRBV9 CASSVDRGGQETQYF
TRBJ2-7 TRBV29-1 CSVDNRLAGGAYEQYF
TRBJ2-3 TRBV10-3 CAITGSDTQYF
TRBJ2-2 TRBV11-2 CASSKTSGRVTGELFF
TRBJ1-1 TRBV12-2 CASRLIGRGSDDTEAFF
TRBJ1-2 TRBV11-2 CASSLDGTRGGYTF
TRBJ2-1 TRBV3-1/TRBV3-2 CASSHAGTSAYNEQFF
TRBJ1-4 TRBV19 CASTSLGQGQKLFF
TRBJ2-1 TRBV5-1 CASSSLYNEQFF
TRBJ2-1 TRBV5-4 CASSLTSGGYNEQFF
TRBJ1-2 TRBV18 CASSSQARGGYTF
TRBJ2-2 TRBV9 CASSAGGGNTGELFF
TRBJ2-3 TRBV11-3 CASSLGRGPSDTQYF
TRBJ2-1 TRBV6-4 CASSDQLAGGINEQFF
TRBJ2-3 TRBV7-9 CASSGGLETQYF
TRBJ2-5 TRBV11-3 CASSSGLAGAPETQYF
TRBJ2-5 TRBV6-5 CASGQGGGETQYF
TRBJ1-1 TRBV30 CAWSEGGTEAFF
TRBJ2-1 TRBV7-9 CASSSGTTSYNEQFF
TRBJ2-5 TRBV6-5 CASSSHRTGVVETQYF
TRBJ1-4 TRBV4-1 CASSQEGRANEKLFF